This T cell receptor (beta chain) was captured in a study of chemoradiotherapy in HPV16-positive cancers. Study at large: Candidate HPV-specific clones and shared TCR motifs came from two HPV16-positive patients. Study conclusions and caveats: Better recurrence-free survival went with HPV-responsive T-cell expansion in HPV16-positive patients. Candidate HPV-specific clones and E7-related TCR motifs grew in tumor during treatment.

A word on this clone: Antigen: not known.

Repeated repertoire sampling spanned the course of chemoradiotherapy. This CDR3 is built from 16 residues. Germline CDR1 and CDR2: SGHTA and FQGNSA. Trimming took off 5 bases at V and 0 bases at J, with 17 bases between the two ends. Repertoires were generated with immunoSEQ multiplex PCR, while TCRdb's copy carries only in-frame clones and drops some. Of approximately 9,600 clones detected, about 80% appear once; the ten largest clones hold roughly 13%. This sequence was found in a human donor with HPV-associated anogenital cancer. The material sequenced was tumor tissue, taken from a patient who underwent chemoradiotherapy. The chain is built from TRBV7-2 and TRBJ2-7, with D perhaps assigned TRBD1 or TRBD2 (5 bases each). The CDR3 loop is CASSRSGQASSYEQYF. The DNA for the CDR3 is TGTGCCAGCAGCCGCTCGGGGCAGGCGAGCTCCTACGAGCAGTACTTC.